The 12 T cell receptor beta chains below all came from one sample that was sequenced in a study of T cell changes during pregnancy in multiple sclerosis. Sequenced by immunoSEQ multiplex PCR; TCRdb stores in-frame clones only, minus some. The profile shows fewer than 130,000 clones, 90% to 95% of them singletons. The specimen comprised peripheral blood, sampled after pregnancy. These receptors were obtained from a female donor with multiple sclerosis, enrolled in a pregnancy study.

The V and J genes are TRBV30 and TRBJ1-2; no definite D call. V was shortened by 3 bases and J by 4 bases, with 12 bases between the two germline ends. The CDR3 runs to 13 residues. Germline V gene sequence: CDR1 GTSNPN, CDR2 SVGIG (reference sequence). CDR3 region: CAWSAWEGYGYTF. CDR3 DNA: TGTGCCTGGAGCGCCTGGGAGGGCTATGGCTACACCTTC.

V is TRBV10-3 and J is TRBJ1-3; D gene ambiguous. Trimming left V 5 bases short and J 0 bases short, with 5 bases between. Germline CDR1 is ENHRY and CDR2 is SYGVKD. CDR3 length: 13 residues. Here the CDR3 DNA reads TGTGCCATCAGTCCCATCTCTGGAAACACCATATATTTT. As protein: CAISPISGNTIYF.

V and J are TRBV4-2 and TRBJ2-3; 9 bases agree with TRBD2. The length of the CDR3 is 13 residues. V lost 8 bases, J lost 1 base, and 1 base stayed unmatched. CDR1 LGHNA and CDR2 YNFKEQ come from the germline V gene. Here the CDR3 DNA reads TGTGCCAGCCAGCGGGGGGGCACAGATACGCAGTATTTT. It yields the protein CASQRGGTDTQYF.

The CDR3 loop reads CASGPWDPSGETQYF. The CDR3 DNA is TGTGCTAGTGGTCCCTGGGATCCTAGCGGAGAGACCCAGTACTTC. The chain links TRBV12-5 to TRBJ2-5, with 7 positions matching TRBD2. Unmatched junction bases numbered 10, after V lost 5 bases and J lost 4 bases. The CDR3 loop spans 15 amino acids. Germline loops: CDR1 LGHNT, CDR2 FRNRAP.

The rearrangement uses TRBV27 and TRBJ1-3, with no clear D. There are 17 residues in the CDR3. V gave up 5 bases and J gave up 0 bases, with 17 bases separating them. Germline V lookup: CDR1 MNHEY, CDR2 SMNVEV (reference sequence). CDR3 DNA sequence: TGTGCCAGCAGTAGAGGCGCCGGACGGGACTCTGGAAACACCATATATTTT. This sequence encodes CASSRGAGRDSGNTIYF.

This rearrangement joins TRBV7-2 to TRBJ1-1; D remains unclear. This CDR3 spans 13 amino acids. V lost 1 base to trimming and J lost 5 bases, with 8 bases between them. CDR1 and CDR2 (germline): SGHTA, FQGNSA. The chain's CDR3 is CASSLGGLTEAFF. The CDR3 bases are TGTGCCAGCAGCTTAGGAGGGTTAACTGAAGCTTTCTTT. The complete variable domain, with remaining parts taken from reference TRBV7-2 and TRBJ1-1, reads GAGVSQSPSNKVTEKGKDVELRCDPISGHTALYWYRQSLGQGLEFLIYFQGNSAPDKSGLPSDRFSAERTGGSVSTLTIQRTQQEDSAVYLCASSLGGLTEAFFGQGTRLTVV.

The V gene is TRBV5-5, the J gene TRBJ1-3; 8 bases are shared with TRBD1. Germline V gene data show CDR1 as SGHKS and CDR2 as YYEKEE (reference sequence). The CDR3 spans 14 residues. The junction had 4 bases not matched to a gene; V was cut back by 4 bases and J by 4 bases. This CDR3 is CASSVRDRGNTIYF. The CDR3 nucleotides are TGTGCCAGCAGCGTCCGGGACAGGGGAAACACCATATATTTT.

This clone was counted a single time. Here the CDR3 reads CASRYDPSGRYTDTQYF. In nucleotides, the CDR3 is TGTGCCAGCAGATACGACCCGAGCGGGAGATACACAGATACGCAGTATTTT. The J gene is TRBJ2-3, the V gene TRBV2; 8 bases match TRBD2. The V segment lost 6 bases and the J segment 2 bases; nucleotides outside the gene matches: 13. The germline CDR1 and CDR2 sequences are SNHLY and FYNNEI. The CDR3 covers 17 residues.

This chain joins TRBV7-9 and TRBJ2-1, with 7 bases that match TRBD2. This CDR3 comprises 18 residues. With 4 bases clipped from V and 3 bases from J, the junction kept 15 bases outside the gene matches. Germline V CDR1 and CDR2: SEHNR, FQNEAQ (reference sequence). CDR3: CASSSRGRGEEGYNEQFF. The CDR3 nucleotides are TGTGCCAGCAGCTCAAGGGGACGGGGGGAAGAGGGCTACAATGAGCAGTTCTTC.

About this clone: The junction and the germline gene differ at one end; a read error may be behind it. The chain carries TRBV13 and TRBJ1-2; 8 bases match TRBD1. From germline, CDR1 is PRHDT and CDR2 FYEKMQ (reference sequence). The CDR3 totals 15 residues. The CDR3 sequence: CASSLGTGGNSGYTF. DNA for the CDR3: TGTGCCAGCAGCTTAGGTACAGGGGGAAACTCTGGCTACACCTTC.

This clone has a single count. The chain has TRBV14 and TRBJ2-7, with TRBD1 as a possible D gene (5 bases). The V gene's germline CDR1 is SGHDN and CDR2 FVKESK. Trimming stripped 1 base from V and 0 bases from J, with 10 bases between. The CDR3 totals 15 residues. The CDR3 coding sequence is TGTGCCAGCAGCCAAGGTGTGGGGCTCTCCTACGAGCAGTACTTC. It translates to CASSQGVGLSYEQYF.

The chain is built from TRBV5-6 and TRBJ2-6; 8 bases line up with TRBD1. Looked up from germline, CDR1 is SGHDT and CDR2 is YYEEEE. With V trimmed by 0 bases and J by 1 base, 9 bases remained unmatched. The CDR3 extends over 19 amino acids. DNA of the CDR3: TGTGCCAGCAGCTTGGGGGGCCCAGGGGGCGTATCTGGGGCCAACGTCCTGACTTTC. Translating it yields CASSLGGPGGVSGANVLTF.